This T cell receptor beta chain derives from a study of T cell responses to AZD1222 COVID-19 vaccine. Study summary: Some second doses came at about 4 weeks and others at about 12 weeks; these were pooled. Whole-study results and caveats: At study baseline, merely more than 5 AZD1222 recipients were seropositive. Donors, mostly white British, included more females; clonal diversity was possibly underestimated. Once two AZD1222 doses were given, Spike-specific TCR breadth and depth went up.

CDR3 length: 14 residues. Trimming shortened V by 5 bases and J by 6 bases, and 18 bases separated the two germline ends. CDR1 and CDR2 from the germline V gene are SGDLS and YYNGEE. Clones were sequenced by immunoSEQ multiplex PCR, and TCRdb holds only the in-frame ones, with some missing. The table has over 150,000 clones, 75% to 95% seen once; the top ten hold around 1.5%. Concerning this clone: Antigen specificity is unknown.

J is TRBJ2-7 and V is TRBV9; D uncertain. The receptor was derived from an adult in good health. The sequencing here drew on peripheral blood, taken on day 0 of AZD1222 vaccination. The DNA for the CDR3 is TGTGCCAGCAGTTCGGATAGTGGTGGGTTCGAGCAGTACTTC. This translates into CASSSDSGGFEQYF.